The clone carrying this TCR beta chain was counted a few times. TCRdb's table, derived via immunoSEQ multiplex PCR, lists solely in-frame clones and lacks some. The sample consists of more than 400,000 clones, approximately 86% of them appearing once. The data originate from a study of blood T cell repertoires in COVID-19. The clonotype originates from a woman aged 18-29 years who had recovered from COVID-19. Sequencing was performed on PBMCs or T cells enriched from blood (not recorded which).

CDR3 protein: CASSQDRVGYGYTF. Written as DNA, the CDR3 is TGTGCCAGCAGCCAAGACAGGGTTGGATATGGCTACACCTTC. This chain joins TRBV3-1 (or the pseudogene TRBV3-2) and TRBJ1-2, with a weak D call TRBD1 (5 bases). The germline gives CDR1 LGHDT, CDR2 YNNKEL (reference sequence). V was pared by 0 bases and J by 5 bases, with 10 bases between. This CDR3 is built from 14 residues.